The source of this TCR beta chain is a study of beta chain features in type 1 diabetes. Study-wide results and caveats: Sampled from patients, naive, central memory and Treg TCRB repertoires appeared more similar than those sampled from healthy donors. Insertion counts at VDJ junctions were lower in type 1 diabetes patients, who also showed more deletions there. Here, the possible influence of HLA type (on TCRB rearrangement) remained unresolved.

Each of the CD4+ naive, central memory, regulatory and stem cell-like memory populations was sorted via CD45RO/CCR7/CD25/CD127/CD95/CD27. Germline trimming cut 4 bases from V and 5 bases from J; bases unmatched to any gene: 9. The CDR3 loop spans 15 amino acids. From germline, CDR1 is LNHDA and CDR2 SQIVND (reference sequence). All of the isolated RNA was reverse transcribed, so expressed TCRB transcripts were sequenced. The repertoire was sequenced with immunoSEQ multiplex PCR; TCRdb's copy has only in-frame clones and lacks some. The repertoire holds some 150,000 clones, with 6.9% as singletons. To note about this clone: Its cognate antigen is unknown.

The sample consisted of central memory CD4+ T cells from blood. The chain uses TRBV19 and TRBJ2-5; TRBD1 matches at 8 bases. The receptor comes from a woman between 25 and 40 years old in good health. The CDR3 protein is CASSTRGQVRETQYF. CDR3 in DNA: TGTGCCAGTAGTACCAGGGGGCAGGTTCGGGAGACCCAGTACTTC. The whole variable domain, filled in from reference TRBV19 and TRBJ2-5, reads DGGITQSPKYLFRKEGQNVTLSCEQNLNHDAMYWYRQDPGQGLRLIYYSQIVNDFQKGDIAEGYSVSREKKESFPLTVTSAQKNPTAFYLCASSTRGQVRETQYFGPGTRLLVL.